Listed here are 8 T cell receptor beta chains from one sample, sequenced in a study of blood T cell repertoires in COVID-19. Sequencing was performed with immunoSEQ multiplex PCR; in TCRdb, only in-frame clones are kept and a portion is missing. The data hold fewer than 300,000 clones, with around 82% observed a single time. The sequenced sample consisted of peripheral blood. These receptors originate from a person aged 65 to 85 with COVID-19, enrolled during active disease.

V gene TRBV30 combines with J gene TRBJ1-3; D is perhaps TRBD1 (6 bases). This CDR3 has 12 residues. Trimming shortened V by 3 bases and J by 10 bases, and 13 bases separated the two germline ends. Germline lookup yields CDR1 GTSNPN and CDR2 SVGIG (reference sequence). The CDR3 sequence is CAWSIGGRTIYF. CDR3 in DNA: TGTGCCTGGAGCATCGGGGGGCGGACCATATATTTT.

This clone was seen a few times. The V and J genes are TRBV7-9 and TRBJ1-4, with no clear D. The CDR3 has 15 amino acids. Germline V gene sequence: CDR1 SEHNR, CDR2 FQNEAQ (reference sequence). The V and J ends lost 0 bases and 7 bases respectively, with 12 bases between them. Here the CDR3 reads CASSLATGGVEKLFF. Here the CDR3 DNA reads TGTGCCAGCAGCTTAGCGACTGGCGGGGTTGAAAAACTGTTTTTT.

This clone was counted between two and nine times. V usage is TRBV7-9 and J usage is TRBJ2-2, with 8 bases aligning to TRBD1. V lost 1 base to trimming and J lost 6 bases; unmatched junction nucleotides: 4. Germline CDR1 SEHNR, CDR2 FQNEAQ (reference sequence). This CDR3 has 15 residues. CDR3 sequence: CASSLEQGDAGELFF. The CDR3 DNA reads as TGTGCCAGCAGCTTAGAACAGGGGGACGCCGGGGAGCTGTTTTTT. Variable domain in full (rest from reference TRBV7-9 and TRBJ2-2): DTGVSQNPRHKITKRGQNVTFRCDPISEHNRLYWYRQTLGQGPEFLTYFQNEAQLEKSRLLSDRFSAERPKGSFSTLEIQRTEQGDSAMYLCASSLEQGDAGELFFGEGSRLTVL.

The DNA of the CDR3 is TGTGCCAGCAGTACAGGGTCGAACACTGAAGCTTTCTTT. Amino acid sequence: CASSTGSNTEAFF. The chain uses TRBV6-5 and TRBJ1-1; tentatively, D is TRBD1 (6 bases). Germline V gene data show CDR1 as MNHEY and CDR2 as SVGAGI. V gave up 5 bases and J gave up 1 base, with 8 bases separating them. This CDR3 has 13 residues.

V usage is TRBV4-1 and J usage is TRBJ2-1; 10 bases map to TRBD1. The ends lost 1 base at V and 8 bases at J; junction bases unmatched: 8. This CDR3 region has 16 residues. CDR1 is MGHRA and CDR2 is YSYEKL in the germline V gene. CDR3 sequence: CASSQGPGTGVYEQFF. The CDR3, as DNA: TGCGCCAGCAGCCAAGGACCCGGGACAGGGGTCTATGAGCAGTTCTTC.

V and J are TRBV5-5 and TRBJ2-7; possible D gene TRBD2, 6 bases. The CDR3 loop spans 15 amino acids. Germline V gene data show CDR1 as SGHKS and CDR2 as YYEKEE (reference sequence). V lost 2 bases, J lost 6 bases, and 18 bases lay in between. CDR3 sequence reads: CASSLGGGKMLEQYF. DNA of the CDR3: TGTGCCAGCAGCTTAGGTGGCGGGAAGATGCTCGAGCAGTACTTC.

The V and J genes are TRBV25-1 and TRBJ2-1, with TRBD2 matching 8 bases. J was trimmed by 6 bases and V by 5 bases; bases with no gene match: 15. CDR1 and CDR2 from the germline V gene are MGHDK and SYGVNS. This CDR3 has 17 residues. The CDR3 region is CASSNYGGPGRGNEQFF. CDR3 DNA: TGTGCCAGCAGTAACTACGGGGGTCCCGGGAGGGGCAATGAGCAGTTCTTC.

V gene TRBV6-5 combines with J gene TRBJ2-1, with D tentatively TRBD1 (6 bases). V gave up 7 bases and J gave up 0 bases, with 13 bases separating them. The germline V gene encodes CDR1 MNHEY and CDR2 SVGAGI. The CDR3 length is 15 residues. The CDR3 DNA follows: TGTGCCAGCAATCGAGGGGGTAACTCCTACAATGAGCAGTTCTTC. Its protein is CASNRGGNSYNEQFF.